This entry concerns a single TCR beta chain. Its antigen is unknown. The data are from a study of early T cells in non-severe SARS-CoV-2 infection. Study summary: Sequencing of unsorted whole blood was done on bulk RNA, leaving chains unpaired.

Researchers tagged individual cDNA molecules with unique molecular identifiers. MiXCR, run by TCRdb on the 5' RACE reads, gives a single entry per CDR3 protein. The table lists about 92,000 distinct CDR3 sequences, about an eighth of them singletons. Study conclusions and caveats: Sequences matched to VDJdb favored anti-spike CD8 responses, while private and CD4 specificities were missed.

The CDR3 is 14 amino acids. Germline V lookup: CDR1 MDHEN, CDR2 SYDVKM. Trimming cost V 6 bases and J 5 bases; bases outside gene matches: 7. The rearrangement uses TRBV28 and TRBJ2-3; the match to TRBD2 covers 8 bases. The sequence came from an adult who was a healthcare worker with PCR-confirmed SARS-CoV-2 infection or an uninfected control (not recorded which). The specimen sequenced was whole blood. CDR3 nucleotide sequence: TGTGCCAGCAGCCTAAGCGGGAGTGGAGATACGCAGTATTTT. Its protein product is CASSLSGSGDTQYF.